This TCR beta chain is from a study of cytomegalovirus exposure and HLA in healthy donors. This clone was seen a few times. V was shortened by 8 bases and J by 3 bases, with 21 bases between the two germline ends. The CDR3 is 15 residues long. The V gene's germline CDR1 is SGDLS and CDR2 YYNGEE. The PCR ran on 60 Vbeta and 13 Jbeta primers. Using immunoSEQ multiplex PCR, the repertoire was profiled, and TCRdb retains in-frame clones only, with some absent. The sample holds approximately 160,000 clones, 60% to 80% seen once. The V and J genes are TRBV9 and TRBJ2-7; maybe TRBD1 (5 bases). The sequence derives from a man aged 18 to 35 in good health and CMV-seropositive. The sequencing sample was made of PBMCs. The CDR3 DNA follows: TGTGCCAGAAGGTCAGGGCATATTTCCTACTACGAGCAGTACGTC. This encodes CARRSGHISYYEQYV.